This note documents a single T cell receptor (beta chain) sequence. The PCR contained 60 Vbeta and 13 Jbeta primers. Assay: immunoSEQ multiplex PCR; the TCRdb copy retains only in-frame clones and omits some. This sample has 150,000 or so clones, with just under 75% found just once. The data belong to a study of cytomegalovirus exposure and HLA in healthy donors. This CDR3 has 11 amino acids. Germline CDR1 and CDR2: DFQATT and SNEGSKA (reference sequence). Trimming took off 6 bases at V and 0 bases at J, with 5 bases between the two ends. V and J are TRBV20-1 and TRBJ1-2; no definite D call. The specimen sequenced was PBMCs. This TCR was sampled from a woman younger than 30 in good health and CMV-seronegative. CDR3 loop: CSAPANYGYTF. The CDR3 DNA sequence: TGCAGTGCCCCGGCTAACTATGGCTACACCTTC.